Presented here are 27 T cell receptor beta chains from one specimen sequenced in a study of post-analysis software for immune sequencing data. cDNA libraries for TCR beta contained unique molecular identifiers. TCRdb redid the calling of the PCR reads with MiXCR, one entry per CDR3 protein. The data show 600,000 to 700,000 distinct CDR3 sequences, roughly three fifths seen once. Study results and caveats: Patients used five TRBV segments, including TRBV5-6, TRBV5-1 and TRBV20-1, more often than controls.

What these receptors recognize is not known. Sequencing used blood. The receptors originated from a girl under 10 years old with multiple sclerosis.

This clonotype appeared a few times. V and J are TRBV7-9 and TRBJ1-4; D remains ambiguous. The V gene's germline CDR1 is SEHNR and CDR2 FQNEAQ (reference sequence). This CDR3 has 14 amino acids. Deletions cut 3 bases from V and 3 bases from J, with 8 bases between. The CDR3 bases are TGTGCCAGCAGCTTCCGGGTCTCTAATGAAAAACTGTTTTTT. This codes for CASSFRVSNEKLFF. The full variable domain, completed using reference TRBV7-9 and TRBJ1-4, is DTGVSQNPRHKITKRGQNVTFRCDPISEHNRLYWYRQTLGQGPEFLTYFQNEAQLEKSRLLSDRFSAERPKGSFSTLEIQRTEQGDSAMYLCASSFRVSNEKLFFGSGTQLSVL.

V usage is TRBV5-5 and J usage is TRBJ1-2; no clear D. Germline V gene data show CDR1 as SGHKS and CDR2 as YYEKEE (reference sequence). The CDR3 runs to 14 residues. V was shortened by 3 bases and J by 4 bases, with 13 bases between the two germline ends. The CDR3 DNA sequence: TGTGCCAGCAGCTACCGGGGATTCGGCTATGGCTACACCTTC. This translates into CASSYRGFGYGYTF. The full variable domain, with the rest looked up from reference TRBV5-5 and TRBJ1-2, is DAGVTQSPTHLIKTRGQQVTLRCSPISGHKSVSWYQQVLGQGPQFIFQYYEKEERGRGNFPDRFSARQFPNYSSELNVNALLLGDSALYLCASSYRGFGYGYTFGSGTRLTVV.

The rearrangement uses TRBV6-6 and TRBJ2-1, with TRBD2 as a possible D gene (6 bases). CDR3 length: 15 amino acids. V lost 6 bases, J lost 5 bases, and 17 bases lay in between. Per the germline V gene, CDR1 is MNHNY and CDR2 is SVGAGI (reference sequence). CDR3 amino acids: CASSPTSRRNNEQFF. DNA for the CDR3: TGTGCCAGCAGCCCAACTAGCAGACGAAACAATGAGCAGTTCTTC.

The rearrangement joins TRBV7-9 to TRBJ2-1; 9 bases line up with TRBD2. The junction had 5 bases not matched to a gene; V was cut back by 2 bases and J by 0 bases. Germline assignment: CDR1 SEHNR and CDR2 FQNEAQ (reference sequence). The CDR3 is made up of 17 amino acids. CDR3 in amino acids: CASSLWFSGSSYNEQFF. CDR3 sequence (DNA): TGTGCCAGCAGCTTATGGTTTAGCGGGAGCTCCTACAATGAGCAGTTCTTC. The full variable domain, rest sourced from reference TRBV7-9 and TRBJ2-1, is DTGVSQNPRHKITKRGQNVTFRCDPISEHNRLYWYRQTLGQGPEFLTYFQNEAQLEKSRLLSDRFSAERPKGSFSTLEIQRTEQGDSAMYLCASSLWFSGSSYNEQFFGPGTRLTVL.

The chain carries TRBV10-3 and TRBJ2-3; 10 bases align to TRBD2. The J segment lost 6 bases and the V segment lost 7 bases, leaving 13 bases of the junction unmatched. CDR3 length: 16 amino acids. From germline, CDR1 is ENHRY and CDR2 SYGVKD. CDR3 loop: CAITHHLAGAGDTQYF. The CDR3 DNA follows: TGTGCCATCACCCACCATCTAGCGGGAGCAGGGGATACGCAGTATTTT.

This rearrangement joins TRBV5-1 to TRBJ2-3, with D tentatively TRBD2 (5 bases). Germline lookup yields CDR1 SGHRS and CDR2 YFSETQ. Trimming took off 5 bases at V and 2 bases at J, with 12 bases between the two ends. The CDR3 is 14 amino acids. CDR3 region: CASRSGIITDTQYF. CDR3 sequence (DNA): TGCGCCAGCAGGTCCGGGATCATCACAGATACGCAGTATTTT.

V is TRBV6-5 and J is TRBJ2-3; either TRBD1 or TRBD2 may supply D (5 bases each). Germline values: CDR1 MNHEY, CDR2 SVGAGI. The CDR3 runs 14 residues. Trimming took off 5 bases at V and 6 bases at J, with 15 bases between the two ends. The CDR3 DNA is TGTGCCAGCAGTGGGGGTGAACTGCTGGATACGCAGTATTTT. Translation: CASSGGELLDTQYF.

V gene TRBV12-3 or TRBV12-4 combines with J gene TRBJ2-1; 8 nucleotides align to TRBD2. V was pared by 6 bases and J by 5 bases, with 3 bases of the junction left unmatched. This CDR3 contains 13 residues. The CDR3 is CASRLAEDNEQFF. Here the CDR3 DNA reads TGTGCCAGCAGACTAGCGGAGGACAATGAGCAGTTCTTC.

This clonotype was detected a few times. CDR3 coding DNA: TGTGCCAGCAGTTACCGTACACTCTCTGGGGCCAACGTCCTGACTTTC. Protein product: CASSYRTLSGANVLTF. The chain links TRBV6-6 to TRBJ2-6; D not resolved. CDR1 and CDR2 from the germline V gene are MNHNY and SVGAGI (reference sequence). This CDR3 is 16 amino acids long. Trimming removed 2 bases from V and 0 bases from J, with 8 bases in between.

The genes are TRBV14 and TRBJ1-2; D possibly corresponds to TRBD1 (5 bases). Germline CDR1 SGHDN, CDR2 FVKESK. The CDR3 sequence is 17 residues long. The V and J ends lost 4 bases and 0 bases respectively, with 18 bases between them. The CDR3 reads CASSLSAGRQTNYGYTF. Here the CDR3 DNA reads TGTGCCAGCAGCCTCAGCGCGGGACGGCAAACTAACTATGGCTACACCTTC.

This clonotype was observed a few times. This chain links TRBV5-1 with TRBJ2-6; D call uncertain. CDR3 size: 15 residues. V was trimmed by 4 bases and J by 0 bases, leaving 8 bases between them. The germline V gene has CDR1 SGHRS and CDR2 YFSETQ. CDR3 nucleotides: TGCGCCAGCAGCGGTGCGGTCTCTGGGGCCAACGTCCTGACTTTC. Residues: CASSGAVSGANVLTF.

The CDR3, as DNA: TGTGCCAGCAGCCAAGCGGGACTGCCGGGAGGCTACACCTTC. Its translation is CASSQAGLPGGYTF. V and J are TRBV7-9 and TRBJ1-2, with a weak D call TRBD1 (5 bases). Germline lookup yields CDR1 SEHNR and CDR2 FQNEAQ (reference sequence). The V gene lost 5 bases and the J gene lost 8 bases, with 18 bases spanning the gap. The CDR3 has 14 residues.

This clonotype was detected only a few times. V gene TRBV28 combines with J gene TRBJ2-4; 9 nucleotides line up with TRBD2. The assigned J gene may be wrong: the sequence end matches TRBJ2-7 better. Germline CDR1 is MDHEN and CDR2 is SYDVKM. The CDR3 has 15 amino acids. This CDR3 is CASTRRAGGPYEQYF. The DNA of the CDR3 is TGTGCCAGCACCCGGCGGGCGGGAGGGCCATACGAGCAGTACTTC.

J is TRBJ2-1 and V is TRBV7-9; 8 bases align to TRBD1. The DNA end is a closer match to TRBJ2-7, so the J assignment may be wrong. This CDR3 has 16 residues. Germline assignment: CDR1 SEHNR and CDR2 FQNEAQ (reference sequence). CDR3 DNA: TGTGCCAGCAGCTTAGTCGGGCAGGGGGCCCCGAACGAGCAGTACTTC. Translating gives CASSLVGQGAPNEQYF.

The CDR3 DNA is TGTGCCACAGGAGGGACGTTTTTTAATACACGCCTACAGAAGGTTGATACGCAGTATTTT. Translated, it gives CATGGTFFNTRLQKVDTQYF. This chain uses TRBV6-1 with TRBJ2-3, with a possible D match to TRBD2 (6 bases). The germline CDR1 and CDR2 sequences are MNHNS and SASEGT. This CDR3 has 20 amino acids. V dropped 10 bases and J dropped 6 bases, with 38 bases sitting between them.

A remark on this clonotype: It is unclear where the CDR3 begins or ends on the DNA, so no DNA is shown, and the CDR3 is as TCRdb lists it. The CDR3 sequence is CASNANRGQDYGCTF. The chain uses TRBV21-1 and TRBJ1-2; TRBD1 is the table's D call, not checked against the DNA. TRBV21-1 is deemed a pseudogene. Termini included, the CDR3 measures 15 amino acids.

A few counts support this clonotype. The rearrangement joins TRBV4-1 to TRBJ1-5; D remains ambiguous. This CDR3 region has 17 residues. Trimming pared 0 bases from V and 7 bases from J, leaving 19 bases between. Germline V gives CDR1 MGHRA, CDR2 YSYEKL. CDR3 bases: TGCGCCAGCAGCCAAGATCATGAGGACCTTCTGGGGCAGCCCCAGCATTTT. Protein: CASSQDHEDLLGQPQHF.

This clonotype was detected once. The chain carries TRBV5-1 and TRBJ2-7; possibly TRBD1 for D (6 bases). The CDR3 is 14 residues long. V was trimmed by 4 bases and J by 7 bases, leaving 18 bases between them. Germline loops: CDR1 SGHRS, CDR2 YFSETQ. CDR3 in amino acids: CASSEGQNLREQYF. The CDR3 region has the DNA TGCGCCAGCAGCGAGGGACAAAACCTGAGGGAGCAGTACTTC.

The chain couples TRBV9 to TRBJ2-3; 8 bases map to TRBD2. Germline V CDR1 and CDR2: SGDLS, YYNGEE. V lost 3 bases, J lost 4 bases, and 10 bases stayed unmatched. CDR3 length: 16 residues. This CDR3 is CASSAPGLGGADTQYF. For the CDR3, the DNA is TGTGCCAGCAGCGCCCCGGGACTAGGTGGTGCAGATACGCAGTATTTT. The full variable domain, with the rest looked up from reference TRBV9 and TRBJ2-3, is DSGVTQTPKHLITATGQRVTLRCSPRSGDLSVYWYQQSLDQGLQFLIQYYNGEERAKGNILERFSAQQFPDLHSELNLSSLELGDSALYFCASSAPGLGGADTQYFGPGTRLTVL.

The V gene is TRBV20-1, the J gene TRBJ2-5; no reliable D call. The last part of the DNA fits TRBJ2-7 better; the J call may be wrong. CDR3 length equals 13 residues. CDR1 DFQATT and CDR2 SNEGSKA come from the germline V gene (reference sequence). The CDR3 DNA follows: TGCAGTGCTAGTAAACGGGCTTACTACGAGCAGTACTTC. Protein sequence: CSASKRAYYEQYF.

This clonotype was recorded once. The J gene is TRBJ2-7, the V gene TRBV7-9; 8 bases are a match to TRBD2. J was trimmed by 1 base and V by 2 bases; bases with no gene match: 10. The CDR3 runs 17 residues. Germline CDR1 is SEHNR and CDR2 is FQNEAQ (reference sequence). This chain's CDR3 is CASSLSATSGKSYEQYF. The CDR3 bases are TGTGCCAGCAGCTTAAGCGCAACTAGCGGTAAATCCTACGAGCAGTACTTC.

The V gene is TRBV5-5, the J gene TRBJ2-5, with unresolved D. CDR1 is SGHKS, CDR2 YYEKEE, per germline (reference sequence). With 0 bases removed from V and 0 bases from J, the gap between germline ends came to 6 bases. The CDR3 consists of 14 residues. CDR3 loop: CASSLDRYQETQYF. The DNA of the CDR3 is TGTGCCAGCAGCTTGGATCGCTACCAAGAGACCCAGTACTTC.

This clonotype occurred a few times. The chain combines TRBV6-5 with TRBJ2-7, with 11 bases fitting TRBD1. Germline CDR1 is MNHEY and CDR2 is SVGAGI. The CDR3 consists of 13 residues. The junction had 5 bases not matched to a gene; V was cut back by 5 bases and J by 8 bases. CDR3 residues: CASSRDRGSKQYF. DNA for the CDR3: TGTGCCAGCAGTCGGGACAGGGGGAGCAAGCAGTACTTC.

This clonotype has only one observation. The chain carries TRBV2 and TRBJ2-1; D might be TRBD1 (5 bases). The CDR3 runs 13 residues. Trimming cost V 4 bases and J 3 bases, with 7 bases left between them. Per germline, CDR1 SNHLY and CDR2 FYNNEI. The CDR3 sequence: CASSGQLYNEQFF. The CDR3 nucleotides are TGTGCCAGCAGTGGACAGCTCTACAATGAGCAGTTCTTC. Full variable domain (missing parts from reference TRBV2 and TRBJ2-1): EPEVTQTPSHQVTQMGQEVILRCVPISNHLYFYWYRQILGQKVEFLVSFYNNEISEKSEIFDDQFSVERPDGSNFTLKIRSTKLEDSAMYFCASSGQLYNEQFFGPGTRLTVL.

The chain joins TRBV15 to TRBJ2-1, with D uncertain. This CDR3 contains 15 residues. Trimming pared 3 bases from V and 0 bases from J, leaving 9 bases between. From germline, CDR1 is LNHNV and CDR2 YYDKDF (reference sequence). The CDR3 DNA reads as TGTGCCACCAGCAGCTACATGAGCTCCTACAATGAGCAGTTCTTC. Its protein product is CATSSYMSSYNEQFF.

J is TRBJ2-3 and V is TRBV5-1; D gene unclear. Germline assignment: CDR1 SGHRS and CDR2 YFSETQ. V gave up 1 base and J gave up 2 bases, with 11 bases separating them. The CDR3 is 15 amino acids. In nucleotides, the CDR3 is TGCGCCAGCAGCTTGACAATCGACCTCACAGATACGCAGTATTTT. This codes for CASSLTIDLTDTQYF.

V gene TRBV28 combines with J gene TRBJ1-1; possible D gene TRBD1, 5 bases. This CDR3 is 12 amino acids long. The V and J ends lost 4 bases and 11 bases respectively, with 14 bases between them. CDR1 MDHEN and CDR2 SYDVKM come from the germline V gene. As DNA, the CDR3 is TGTGCCAGCAGTTCGGGACTCCCGGGGGCTTTCTTT. It yields the protein CASSSGLPGAFF.